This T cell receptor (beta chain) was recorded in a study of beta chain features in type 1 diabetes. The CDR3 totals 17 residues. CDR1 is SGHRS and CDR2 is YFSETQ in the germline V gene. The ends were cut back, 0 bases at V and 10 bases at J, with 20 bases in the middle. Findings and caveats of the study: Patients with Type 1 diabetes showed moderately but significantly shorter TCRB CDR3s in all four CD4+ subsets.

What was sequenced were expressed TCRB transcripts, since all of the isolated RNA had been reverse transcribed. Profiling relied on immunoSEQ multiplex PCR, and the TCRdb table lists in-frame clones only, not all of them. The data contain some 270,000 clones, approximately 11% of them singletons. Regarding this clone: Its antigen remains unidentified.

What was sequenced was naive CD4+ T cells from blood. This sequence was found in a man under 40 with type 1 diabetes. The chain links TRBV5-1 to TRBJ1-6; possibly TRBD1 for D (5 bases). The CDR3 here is CASSLVGGTGPGSPLHF. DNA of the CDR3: TGCGCCAGCAGCTTGGTTGGGGGGACGGGCCCGGGATCACCCCTCCACTTT.